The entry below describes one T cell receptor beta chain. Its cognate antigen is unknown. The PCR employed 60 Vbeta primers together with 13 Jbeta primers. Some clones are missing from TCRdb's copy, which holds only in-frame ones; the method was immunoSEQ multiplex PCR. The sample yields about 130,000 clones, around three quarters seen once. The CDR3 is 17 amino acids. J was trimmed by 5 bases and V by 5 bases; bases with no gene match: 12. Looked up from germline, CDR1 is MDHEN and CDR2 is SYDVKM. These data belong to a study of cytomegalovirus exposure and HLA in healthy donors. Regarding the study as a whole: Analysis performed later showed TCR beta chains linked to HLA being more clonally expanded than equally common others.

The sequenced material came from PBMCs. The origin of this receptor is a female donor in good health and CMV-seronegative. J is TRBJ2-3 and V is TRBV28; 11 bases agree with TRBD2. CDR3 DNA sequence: TGTGCCAGCAGTCCTACGGGACTAGCGGAAATAGGAGATACGCAGTATTTT. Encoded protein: CASSPTGLAEIGDTQYF.